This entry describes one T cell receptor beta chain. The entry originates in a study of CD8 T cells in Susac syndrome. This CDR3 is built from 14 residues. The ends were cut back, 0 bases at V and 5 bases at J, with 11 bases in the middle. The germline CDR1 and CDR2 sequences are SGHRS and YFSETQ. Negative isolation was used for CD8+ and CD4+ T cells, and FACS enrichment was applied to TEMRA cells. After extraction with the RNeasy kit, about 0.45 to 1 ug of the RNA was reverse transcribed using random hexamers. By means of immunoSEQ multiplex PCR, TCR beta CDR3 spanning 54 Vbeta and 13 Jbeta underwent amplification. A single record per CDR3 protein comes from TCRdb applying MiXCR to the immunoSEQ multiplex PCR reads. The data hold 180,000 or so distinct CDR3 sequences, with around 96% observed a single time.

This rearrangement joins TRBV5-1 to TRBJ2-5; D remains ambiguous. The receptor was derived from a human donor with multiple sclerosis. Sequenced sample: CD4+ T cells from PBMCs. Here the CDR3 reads CASSLVPERETQYF. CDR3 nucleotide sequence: TGCGCCAGCAGCTTGGTGCCCGAAAGGGAGACCCAGTACTTC.